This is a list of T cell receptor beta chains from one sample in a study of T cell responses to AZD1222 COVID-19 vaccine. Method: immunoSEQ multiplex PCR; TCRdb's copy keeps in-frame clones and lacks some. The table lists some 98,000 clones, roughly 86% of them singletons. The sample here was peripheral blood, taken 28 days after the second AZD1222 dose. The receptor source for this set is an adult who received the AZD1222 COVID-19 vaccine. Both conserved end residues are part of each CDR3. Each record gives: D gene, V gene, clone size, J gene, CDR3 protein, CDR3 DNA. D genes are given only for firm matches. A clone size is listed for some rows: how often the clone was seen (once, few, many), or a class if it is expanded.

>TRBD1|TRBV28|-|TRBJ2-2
CASSTRKETGANTGELFF
TGTGCCAGCAGTACGCGAAAAGAGACAGGGGCCAACACCGGGGAGCTGTTTTTT
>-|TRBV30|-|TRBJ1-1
CAWSRATGQAPGNTEAFF
TGTGCCTGGAGTCGGGCGACAGGACAAGCTCCTGGGAACACTGAAGCTTTCTTT
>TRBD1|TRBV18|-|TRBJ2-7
CASSPISDRGPSYEQYF
TGTGCCAGCTCACCAATCTCCGACAGGGGACCCTCCTACGAGCAGTACTTC
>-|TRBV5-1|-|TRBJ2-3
CASSFGHGQGNSPSTDTQYF
TGCGCCAGCAGCTTCGGACACGGGCAGGGTAACTCGCCTAGCACAGATACGCAGTATTTT
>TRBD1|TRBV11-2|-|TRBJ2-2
CASSLSRGPNTGELFF
TGTGCCAGCAGCTTATCCAGGGGGCCCAACACCGGGGAGCTGTTTTTT
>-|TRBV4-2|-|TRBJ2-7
CASSLKMLTDYQFYEQYF
TGTGCCAGCAGCCTCAAGATGCTAACGGACTATCAATTTTACGAGCAGTACTTC
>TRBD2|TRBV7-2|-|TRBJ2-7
CASSLAPTSGGYEQYF
TGTGCCAGCAGCTTAGCGCCGACTAGCGGGGGCTACGAGCAGTACTTC
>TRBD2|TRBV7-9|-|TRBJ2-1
CASSILAGNEQFF
TGTGCCAGCAGCATCCTAGCGGGAAATGAGCAGTTCTTC
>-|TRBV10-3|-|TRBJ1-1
CAISGLTGNTEAFF
TGTGCCATCAGTGGGTTGACAGGGAACACTGAAGCTTTCTTT
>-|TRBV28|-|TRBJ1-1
CASSWGSVGTEAFF
TGTGCCAGCAGTTGGGGAAGTGTTGGGACTGAAGCTTTCTTT
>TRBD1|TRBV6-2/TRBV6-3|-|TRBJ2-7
CASSIAIGTGVLSISYEQYF
TGTGCCAGCAGCATAGCGATCGGGACAGGGGTCTTGTCGATCTCCTACGAGCAGTACTTC
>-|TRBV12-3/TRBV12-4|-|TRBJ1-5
CASSGSNQPQHF
TGTGCCAGCAGCGGTAGCAATCAGCCCCAGCATTTT
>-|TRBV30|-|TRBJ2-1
CAWSVTSGTEQFF
TGTGCCTGGAGTGTAACTTCAGGGACTGAGCAGTTCTTC
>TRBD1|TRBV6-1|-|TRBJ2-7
CASSESWGDRGSNEQYF
TGTGCCAGCAGTGAATCCTGGGGGGACAGGGGATCAAACGAGCAGTACTTC
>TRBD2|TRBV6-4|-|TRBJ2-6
CASSSGGSGANVLTF
TGTGCCAGCAGCTCGGGGGGCTCTGGGGCCAACGTCCTGACTTTC
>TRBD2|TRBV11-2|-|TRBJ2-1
CASSLVPGGVGEQFF
TGTGCCAGCAGCTTAGTACCGGGGGGAGTTGGAGAGCAGTTCTTC
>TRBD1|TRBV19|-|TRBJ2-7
CASSADRASEQYF
TGTGCCAGTAGTGCGGACAGGGCGAGTGAGCAGTACTTC
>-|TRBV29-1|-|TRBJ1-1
CSVSFLNTEAFF
TGCAGCGTGTCCTTCCTGAACACTGAAGCTTTCTTT
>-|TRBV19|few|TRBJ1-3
CASRDEGAGSGNTIYF
TGTGCCAGTAGGGATGAAGGGGCTGGCTCTGGAAACACCATATATTTT
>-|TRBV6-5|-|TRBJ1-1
CASSSDANTEAFF
TGTGCCAGCAGTTCTGACGCGAACACTGAAGCTTTCTTT
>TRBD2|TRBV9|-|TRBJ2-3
CASSVGEGRNTQYF
TGTGCCAGCAGCGTAGGGGAGGGGCGAAATACGCAGTATTTT
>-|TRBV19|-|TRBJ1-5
CASTRSNQPQHF
TGTGCCAGTACACGGAGTAATCAGCCCCAGCATTTT
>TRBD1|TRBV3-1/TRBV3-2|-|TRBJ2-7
CASSRVRGLYEQYF
TGTGCCAGCAGCCGGGTCAGGGGGCTGTACGAGCAGTACTTC
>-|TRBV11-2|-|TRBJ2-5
CASSLVDKQETQYF
TGTGCCAGCAGCTTAGTGGACAAGCAAGAGACCCAGTACTTC
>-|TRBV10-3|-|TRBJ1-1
CAISESLAEAFF
TGTGCCATCAGTGAGTCTCTCGCTGAAGCTTTCTTT
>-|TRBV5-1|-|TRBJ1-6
CASTYDSSYNSPLHF
TGCGCCAGCACGTATGACAGCTCCTATAATTCACCCCTCCACTTT
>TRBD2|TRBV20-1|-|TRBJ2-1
CSASLAGGNYNEQFF
TGCAGTGCTAGTTTGGCGGGAGGGAATTACAATGAGCAGTTCTTC
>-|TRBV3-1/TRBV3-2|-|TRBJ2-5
CASSGGRGPGTQYF
TGTGCCAGCAGCGGGGGACGAGGCCCCGGGACCCAGTACTTC
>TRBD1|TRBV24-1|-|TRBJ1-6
CAAPGQGKSPLHF
TGTGCCGCCCCGGGACAGGGGAAATCACCCCTCCACTTT